This TCR beta chain was captured by sequencing in a study of response to subunit inactivated influenza vaccine. Using its own MiXCR run on the RT-PCR reads, TCRdb lists one record per CDR3 protein. This sample has 450,000 to 500,000 distinct CDR3 sequences, with about 10% found just once. Regarding this clonotype: Its target is unknown.

Germline V gene data show CDR1 as ENHRY and CDR2 as SYGVKD. The V and J ends lost 10 bases and 4 bases, in that order; junction bases with no gene match: 7. The CDR3 length is 15 residues. Study findings and constraints: Few new T cells, the authors suggested, are recruited by each seasonal influenza vaccination.

The source is a man in his fifties who received an inactivated influenza vaccine. The specimen comprised PBMCs from blood, sampled 40 to 50 days after vaccination. The chain carries TRBV10-3 and TRBJ2-5; 15 positions match TRBD2. This chain's CDR3 is CATRTSGGAGETQYF. CDR3 nucleotide sequence: TGTGCCACTCGGACTAGCGGGGGGGCCGGAGAGACCCAGTACTTC.